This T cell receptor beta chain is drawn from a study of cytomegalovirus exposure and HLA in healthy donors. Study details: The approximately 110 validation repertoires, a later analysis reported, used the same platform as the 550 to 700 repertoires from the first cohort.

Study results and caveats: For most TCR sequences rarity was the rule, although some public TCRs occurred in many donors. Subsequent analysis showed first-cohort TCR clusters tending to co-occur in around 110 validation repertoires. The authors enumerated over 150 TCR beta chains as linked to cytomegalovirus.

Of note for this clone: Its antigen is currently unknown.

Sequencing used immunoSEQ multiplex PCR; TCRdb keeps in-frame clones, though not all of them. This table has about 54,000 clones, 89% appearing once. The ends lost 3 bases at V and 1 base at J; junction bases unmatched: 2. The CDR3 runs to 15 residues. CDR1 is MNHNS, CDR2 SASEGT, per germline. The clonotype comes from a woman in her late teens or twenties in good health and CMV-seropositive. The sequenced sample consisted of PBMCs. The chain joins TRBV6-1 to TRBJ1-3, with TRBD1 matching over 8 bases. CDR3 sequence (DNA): TGTGCCAGCAGTGATAGGACAGGGTCTGGAAACACCATATATTTT. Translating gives CASSDRTGSGNTIYF.